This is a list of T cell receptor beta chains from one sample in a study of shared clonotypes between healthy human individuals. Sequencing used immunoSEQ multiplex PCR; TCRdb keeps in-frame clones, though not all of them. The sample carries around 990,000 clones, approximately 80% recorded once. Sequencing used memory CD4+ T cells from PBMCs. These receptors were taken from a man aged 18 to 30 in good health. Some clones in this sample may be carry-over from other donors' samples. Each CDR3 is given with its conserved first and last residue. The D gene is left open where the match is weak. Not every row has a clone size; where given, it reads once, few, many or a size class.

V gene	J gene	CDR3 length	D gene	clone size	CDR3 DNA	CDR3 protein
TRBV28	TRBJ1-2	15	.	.	TGTGCCAGCAGCCCCACGACAGGTTCTACCTATGGCTACACCTTC	CASSPTTGSTYGYTF
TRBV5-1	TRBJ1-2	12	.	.	TGCGCCAGCAGCTTGGAGTTTGGGGGCTACACCTTC	CASSLEFGGYTF
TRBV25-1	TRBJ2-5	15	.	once	TGTGCCAGCAGTGGGGTTCGAGTAGGGCAAGAGACCCAGTACTTC	CASSGVRVGQETQYF
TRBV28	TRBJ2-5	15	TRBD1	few	TGTGCCAGCAGTTTACAGGGGGCCTCCCGGGAGACCCAGTACTTC	CASSLQGASRETQYF
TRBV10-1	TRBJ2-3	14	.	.	TGCGCCAGTGTAGACCCGCCCTGCACAGATACGCAGTATTTT	CASVDPPCTDTQYF
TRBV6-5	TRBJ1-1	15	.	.	TGTGCCAGCAGTTGGGAACTGGGGGGGCGAACTGAAGCTTTCTTT	CASSWELGGRTEAFF
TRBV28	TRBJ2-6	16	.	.	TGTGCCAGCAGTTTAAGGGGCAGAGGGGGGGCCAACGTCCTGACTTTC	CASSLRGRGGANVLTF
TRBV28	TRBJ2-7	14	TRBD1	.	TGTGCCAGCACCCCAGGGGGCCCCCTGTTCGAGCAGTACTTC	CASTPGGPLFEQYF
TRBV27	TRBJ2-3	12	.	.	TGTGCCAGCACCGGGAGTGGGGATACGCAGTATTTT	CASTGSGDTQYF
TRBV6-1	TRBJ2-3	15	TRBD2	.	TGTGCCAGCAGTCATAGCGGGGGGGAAGGGGATACGCAGTATTTT	CASSHSGGEGDTQYF
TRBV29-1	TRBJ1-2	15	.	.	TGCAGCGTTGATCAGATGCCCGCCAGCGGGGGTGGCTACACCTTC	CSVDQMPASGGGYTF
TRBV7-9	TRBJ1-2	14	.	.	TGTGCCAGCAGCTTAGAGGCGGGGTTCTATGGCTACACCTTC	CASSLEAGFYGYTF
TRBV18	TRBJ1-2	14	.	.	TGTGCCAGCTCACCAGGGCAGGGTAGCTATGGCTACACCTTC	CASSPGQGSYGYTF
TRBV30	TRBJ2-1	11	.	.	TGTGCCTGGAGTGAATACAATGAGCAGTTCTTC	CAWSEYNEQFF
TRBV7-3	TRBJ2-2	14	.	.	TGTGCCAGCAGCTTAGACCCTTCTGGCGGGGAGCTGTTTTTT	CASSLDPSGGELFF